This T cell receptor beta chain was sequenced in a study of shared clonotypes between healthy human individuals. Broader study findings: Around 5% of naive CD4 clonotypes were common to several donors.

In the naive CD8 group, cells lacked CD45RO and were positively selected for CCR7, so terminally differentiated effector memory CD45RA+ cells were left out. The healthy adult donors were HIV-negative and reported no recent acute infections or vaccinations. The CDR3 is 13 residues long. The germline gives CDR1 SQVTM, CDR2 ANQGSEA. Trimming removed 7 bases from V and 2 bases from J; junction bases left unmatched: 5. Each subset's genomic DNA was split evenly across several immunoSEQ plates. Sequencing used immunoSEQ multiplex PCR; TCRdb keeps in-frame clones, though not all of them. The data show around 2,100,000 clones, around 96% seen once. A note on this clone: The antigen is not known.

This chain links TRBV29-1 with TRBJ1-3; 7 bases line up with TRBD1. The sequenced sample consisted of naive CD8+ T cells sorted from blood. The sequence was collected from a man aged 18 to 30 in good health. The CDR3 coding sequence is TGCAGCGCCGAAACAGGGGCTGGAAACACCATATATTTT. Amino acids: CSAETGAGNTIYF.